The 17 T cell receptor beta chains below all came from one sample that was sequenced in a study of blood T cells in healthy people across ages. PCR was performed a second time for roughly 6 to 12 cycles using a sample-barcoded 5' primer and a J-beta primer mix. TCRdb processed the 5' RACE reads anew with MiXCR; each CDR3 protein has one entry. In the table there are about 640,000 distinct CDR3 sequences, 58% of which are singletons. Sequences were obtained from blood. These receptor sequences come from a man between 60 and 70 years old in good health.

The chain has TRBV10-3 and TRBJ1-6; 9 bases are shared with TRBD1. Germline V gives CDR1 ENHRY, CDR2 SYGVKD. V lost 5 bases to trimming and J lost 9 bases; unmatched junction nucleotides: 8. CDR3 size: 15 residues. The CDR3 here is CAISISGQGLSPLHF. The CDR3 DNA follows: TGTGCCATCAGTATTTCGGGACAGGGCCTTTCACCCCTCCACTTT.

The chain has TRBV5-1 and TRBJ2-5, with 9 bases that match TRBD1. Germline values: CDR1 SGHRS, CDR2 YFSETQ. J gave up 5 bases and V 0 bases, and 5 bases lay outside the gene matches. This CDR3 has 15 amino acids. The CDR3 bases are TGCGCCAGCAGCTTGGAGGACAGGGGCCACGAGACCCAGTACTTC. The encoded protein is CASSLEDRGHETQYF. The entire variable domain, with the rest obtained from reference TRBV5-1 and TRBJ2-5, is as follows: KAGVTQTPRYLIKTRGQQVTLSCSPISGHRSVSWYQQTPGQGLQFLFEYFSETQRNKGNFPGRFSGRQFSNSRSEMNVSTLELGDSALYLCASSLEDRGHETQYFGPGTRLLVL.

The V and J genes are TRBV11-2 and TRBJ2-7; perhaps TRBD1 as D (5 bases). Germline CDR1 SGHAT, CDR2 FQNNGV. This CDR3 comprises 14 residues. Trimming stripped 4 bases from V and 5 bases from J, with 15 bases between. Here the CDR3 reads CASSSIAGFHEQYF. Here the CDR3 DNA reads TGTGCCAGCAGCTCGATTGCAGGGTTCCACGAGCAGTACTTC.

This clonotype was found once. V is TRBV5-1 and J is TRBJ1-1; D is undetermined. Germline V CDR1 and CDR2: SGHRS, YFSETQ. CDR3 size: 15 residues. V gave up 4 bases and J gave up 1 base, with 14 bases separating them. The CDR3 reads CASSPGGWGNTEAFF. The DNA of the CDR3 is TGCGCCAGCAGCCCGGGAGGTTGGGGGAACACTGAAGCTTTCTTT.

This clonotype has just a few counts. The chain links TRBV7-9 to TRBJ2-1; 14 bases map to TRBD2. Trimming at V came to 2 bases and at J to 3 bases, leaving 9 bases not matched to a gene. There are 19 residues in the CDR3. The germline V gene has CDR1 SEHNR and CDR2 FQNEAQ (reference sequence). CDR3 sequence (DNA): TGTGCCAGCAGCTTATCGGCGGGACTAGCGGGGGACAACTACAATGAGCAGTTCTTC. It codes for CASSLSAGLAGDNYNEQFF.

The table lists this clonotype with many counts. The V call is TRBV6-5, the J call TRBJ2-5, with 13 bases aligning to TRBD2. CDR1 is MNHEY and CDR2 is SVGAGI in the germline V gene. The ends lost 6 bases at V and 0 bases at J; junction bases unmatched: 4. This CDR3 has 16 amino acids. CDR3 sequence: CASRQLAGGNQETQYF. CDR3 coding DNA: TGTGCCAGCAGACAACTAGCGGGGGGGAACCAAGAGACCCAGTACTTC.

The chain links TRBV18 to TRBJ2-1; D not resolved. The CDR3 runs to 14 residues. Trimming cost V 5 bases and J 0 bases, with 8 bases left between them. CDR1 is KGHSH, CDR2 LQKENI, per germline. The CDR3 sequence: CASSTKNSYNEQFF. DNA of the CDR3: TGTGCCAGCTCAACGAAAAACTCCTACAATGAGCAGTTCTTC. Looking up the rest from reference TRBV18 and TRBJ2-1 gives the full variable domain: NAGVMQNPRHLVRRRGQEARLRCSPMKGHSHVYWYRQLPEEGLKFMVYLQKENIIDESGMPKERFSAEFPKEGPSILRIQQVVRGDSAAYFCASSTKNSYNEQFFGPGTRLTVL.

This chain connects TRBV15 to TRBJ2-4; 8 bases agree with TRBD2. Germline lookup yields CDR1 LNHNV and CDR2 YYDKDF (reference sequence). This CDR3 spans 16 amino acids. V lost 6 bases to trimming and J lost 3 bases; unmatched junction nucleotides: 10. The CDR3 loop is CATSTGLARVKNIQYF. CDR3 nucleotide sequence: TGTGCCACCAGTACCGGACTAGCACGGGTCAAAAACATTCAGTACTTC.

CDR3 DNA: TGTGCCAGCAGCCAAGATGATCCTCAGGGAGCTTTCTTT. It encodes CASSQDDPQGAFF. The V gene is TRBV3-1, the J gene TRBJ1-1; possible D gene TRBD1, 5 bases. In germline, CDR1 is LGHDT, CDR2 YNNKEL (reference sequence). Trimming pared 0 bases from V and 10 bases from J, leaving 12 bases between. The CDR3 is made up of 13 amino acids.

The chain joins TRBV7-2 to TRBJ2-5; 9 nucleotides align to TRBD2. The germline V gene has CDR1 SGHTA and CDR2 FQGNSA. V lost 3 bases, J lost 2 bases, and 19 bases stayed unmatched. CDR3 length: 20 amino acids. The CDR3 sequence is CASSLGRAGGLSVLQETQYF. CDR3 nucleotides: TGTGCCAGCAGCTTGGGGCGAGCGGGGGGCCTCTCCGTTCTTCAAGAGACCCAGTACTTC.

The chain joins TRBV2 to TRBJ1-1, with D possibly TRBD1 on 5 matching bases. Trimming removed 6 bases at V and 11 bases at J, with 16 bases between. The CDR3 length is 12 residues. Looked up from germline, CDR1 is SNHLY and CDR2 is FYNNEI. This CDR3 is CASRRDGGSAFF. In DNA form, the CDR3 reads TGTGCCAGCAGGAGAGACGGGGGATCGGCTTTCTTT.

This clonotype was recorded once. The rearrangement joins TRBV2 to TRBJ2-1, with 12 bases lining up with TRBD2. V lost 3 bases, J lost 14 bases, and 8 bases stayed unmatched. The CDR3 has 14 amino acids. Germline CDR1 SNHLY, CDR2 FYNNEI. CDR3 loop: CASSDLLAGGRKFF. Written as DNA, the CDR3 is TGTGCCAGCAGTGACCTACTAGCGGGGGGCCGCAAGTTCTTC.

This clonotype was found many times. The chain links TRBV7-2 to TRBJ2-5; D gene uncertain. From germline, CDR1 is SGHTA and CDR2 FQGNSA. V was trimmed by 5 bases and J by 4 bases, leaving 20 bases between them. The CDR3 has 16 amino acids. In DNA form, the CDR3 reads TGTGCCAGCAGCCTGCCGGGTGAGCCCTACGGAGAGACCCAGTACTTC. This sequence encodes CASSLPGEPYGETQYF.

The V call is TRBV4-1, the J call TRBJ1-4; possibly TRBD1 for D (5 bases). The CDR3 totals 15 residues. Deletions cut 1 base from V and 8 bases from J, with 14 bases between. CDR1 is MGHRA and CDR2 is YSYEKL in the germline V gene. CDR3 protein: CASSQVNAWTEKLFF. DNA for the CDR3: TGCGCCAGCAGCCAAGTAAATGCTTGGACAGAAAAACTGTTTTTT.

This clonotype was picked up a small number of times. The chain combines TRBV9 with TRBJ2-7; TRBD2 agrees at 10 bases. CDR1 and CDR2 (germline): SGDLS, YYNGEE. This CDR3 region has 15 residues. With V trimmed by 1 base and J by 0 bases, 1 base remained unmatched. The CDR3 DNA reads TGTGCCAGCAGCGTACTAGCGGGGGCCTCCTACGAGCAGTACTTC. It is translated as CASSVLAGASYEQYF.

V and J are TRBV12-3 or TRBV12-4 and TRBJ1-5; no clear D gene. V dropped 3 bases and J dropped 7 bases, with 10 bases sitting between them. The CDR3 covers 13 residues. CDR3 nucleotide sequence: TGTGCCAGCAGTTTCGTTCGAGGGCAGCCCCAGCATTTT. Encoded protein: CASSFVRGQPQHF.

This chain links TRBV10-3 with TRBJ2-5; either TRBD1 or TRBD2 may supply D (5 bases each). Trimming shortened V by 4 bases and J by 2 bases, and 14 bases separated the two germline ends. This CDR3 spans 15 amino acids. CDR1 ENHRY and CDR2 SYGVKD come from the germline V gene. CDR3 in amino acids: CAISALLGVQETQYF. Here the CDR3 DNA reads TGTGCCATCAGTGCCCTCCTGGGGGTTCAAGAGACCCAGTACTTC.